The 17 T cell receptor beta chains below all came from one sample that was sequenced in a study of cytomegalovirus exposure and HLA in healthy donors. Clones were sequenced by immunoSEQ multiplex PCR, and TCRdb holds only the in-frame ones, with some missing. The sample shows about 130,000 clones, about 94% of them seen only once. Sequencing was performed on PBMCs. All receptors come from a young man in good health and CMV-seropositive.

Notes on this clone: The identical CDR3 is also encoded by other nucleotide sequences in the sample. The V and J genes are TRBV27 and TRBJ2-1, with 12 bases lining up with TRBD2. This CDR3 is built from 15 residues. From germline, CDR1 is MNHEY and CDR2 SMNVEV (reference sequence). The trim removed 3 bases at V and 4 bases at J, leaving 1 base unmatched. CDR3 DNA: TGTGCCAGCAGTTTCGGACTAGCGGGGTACAATGAGCAGTTCTTC. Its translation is CASSFGLAGYNEQFF.

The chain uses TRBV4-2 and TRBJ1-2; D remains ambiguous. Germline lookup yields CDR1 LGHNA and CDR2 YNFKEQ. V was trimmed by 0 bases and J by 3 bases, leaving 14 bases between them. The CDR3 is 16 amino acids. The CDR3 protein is CASSQESLSEHYGYTF. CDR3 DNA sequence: TGTGCCAGCAGCCAAGAATCCCTTTCCGAGCACTATGGCTACACCTTC.

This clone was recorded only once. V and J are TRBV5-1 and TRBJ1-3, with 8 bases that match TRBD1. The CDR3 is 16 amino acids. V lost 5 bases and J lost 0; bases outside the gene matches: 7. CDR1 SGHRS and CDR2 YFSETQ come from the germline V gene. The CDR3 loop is CASRFPQGDSGNTIYF. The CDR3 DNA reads TGCGCCAGCAGATTCCCACAGGGGGACTCTGGAAACACCATATATTTT.

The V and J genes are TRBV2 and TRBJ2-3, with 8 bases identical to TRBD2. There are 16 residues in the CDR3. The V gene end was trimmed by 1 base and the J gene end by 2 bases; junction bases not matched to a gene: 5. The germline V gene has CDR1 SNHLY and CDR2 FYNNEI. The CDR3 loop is CASSEGLAGYTDTQYF. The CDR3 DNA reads TGTGCCAGCAGTGAAGGGTTAGCGGGATACACAGATACGCAGTATTTT.

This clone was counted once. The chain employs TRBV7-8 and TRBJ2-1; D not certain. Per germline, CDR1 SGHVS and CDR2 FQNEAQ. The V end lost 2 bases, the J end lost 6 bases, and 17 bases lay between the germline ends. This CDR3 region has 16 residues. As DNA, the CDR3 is TGTGCCAGCAGCTTATTGACTTTCGAGTACGCCAATGAGCAGTTCTTC. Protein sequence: CASSLLTFEYANEQFF.

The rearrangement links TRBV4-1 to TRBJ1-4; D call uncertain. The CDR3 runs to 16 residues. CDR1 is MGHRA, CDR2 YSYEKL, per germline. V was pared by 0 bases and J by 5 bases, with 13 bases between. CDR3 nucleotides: TGCGCCAGCAGCCAAGATCCAGGCGGGCGAAATGAAAAACTGTTTTTT. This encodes CASSQDPGGRNEKLFF.

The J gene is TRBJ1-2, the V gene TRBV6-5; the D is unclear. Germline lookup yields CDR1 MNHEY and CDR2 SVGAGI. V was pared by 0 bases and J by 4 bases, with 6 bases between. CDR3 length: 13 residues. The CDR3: CASSYSNTYGYTF. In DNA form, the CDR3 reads TGTGCCAGCAGTTACTCGAACACCTATGGCTACACCTTC.

CDR3 bases: TGTGCCAGTAGTCGATCAGGCGTAGCGGGAGGGCCCACAGATACGCAGTATTTT. The encoded protein is CASSRSGVAGGPTDTQYF. This chain connects TRBV19 to TRBJ2-3, with 11 bases identical to TRBD2. V lost 5 bases to trimming and J lost 2 bases; unmatched junction nucleotides: 12. The CDR3 has 18 residues. Germline lookup yields CDR1 LNHDA and CDR2 SQIVND (reference sequence). The full variable domain, completed using reference TRBV19 and TRBJ2-3, is DGGITQSPKYLFRKEGQNVTLSCEQNLNHDAMYWYRQDPGQGLRLIYYSQIVNDFQKGDIAEGYSVSREKKESFPLTVTSAQKNPTAFYLCASSRSGVAGGPTDTQYFGPGTRLTVL.

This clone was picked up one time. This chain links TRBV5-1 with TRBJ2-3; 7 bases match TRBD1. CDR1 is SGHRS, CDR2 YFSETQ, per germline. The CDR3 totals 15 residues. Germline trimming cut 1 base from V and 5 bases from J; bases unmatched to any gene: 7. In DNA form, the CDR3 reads TGCGCCAGCAGCTTGTCAGGGACAGACCTAGATACGCAGTATTTT. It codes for CASSLSGTDLDTQYF.

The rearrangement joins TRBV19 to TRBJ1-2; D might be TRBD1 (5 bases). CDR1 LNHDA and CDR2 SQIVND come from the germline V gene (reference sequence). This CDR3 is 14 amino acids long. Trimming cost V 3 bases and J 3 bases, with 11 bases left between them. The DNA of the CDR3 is TGTGCCAGTAGTATTACAGGCAAGGACTATGGCTACACCTTC. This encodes CASSITGKDYGYTF.

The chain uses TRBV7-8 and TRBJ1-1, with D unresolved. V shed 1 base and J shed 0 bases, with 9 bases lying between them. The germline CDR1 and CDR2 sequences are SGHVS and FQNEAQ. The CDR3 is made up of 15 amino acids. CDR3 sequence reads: CASSLGRGMNTEAFF. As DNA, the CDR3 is TGTGCCAGCAGCTTAGGCCGGGGAATGAACACTGAAGCTTTCTTT.

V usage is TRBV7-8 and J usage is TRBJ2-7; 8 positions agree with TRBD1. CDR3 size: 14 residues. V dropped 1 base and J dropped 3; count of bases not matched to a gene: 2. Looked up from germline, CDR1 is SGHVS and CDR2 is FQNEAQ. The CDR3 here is CASSLGTGIYEQYF. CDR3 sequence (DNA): TGTGCCAGCAGCTTAGGGACAGGGATCTACGAGCAGTACTTC.

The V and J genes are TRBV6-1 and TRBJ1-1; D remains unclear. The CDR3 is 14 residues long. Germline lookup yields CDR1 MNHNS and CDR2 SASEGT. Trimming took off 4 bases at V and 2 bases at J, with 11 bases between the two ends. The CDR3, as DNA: TGTGCCAGCAGTGTGGTGGGCACCAACACTGAAGCTTTCTTT. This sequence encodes CASSVVGTNTEAFF.

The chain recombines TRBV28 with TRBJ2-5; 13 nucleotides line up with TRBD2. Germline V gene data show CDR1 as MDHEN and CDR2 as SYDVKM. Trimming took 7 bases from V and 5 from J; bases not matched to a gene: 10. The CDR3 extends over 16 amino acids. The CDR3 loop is CASTLGGTSGKETQYF. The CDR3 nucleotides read TGTGCCAGCACTCTAGGGGGGACTAGCGGGAAGGAGACCCAGTACTTC. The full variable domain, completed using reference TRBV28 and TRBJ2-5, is DVKVTQSSRYLVKRTGEKVFLECVQDMDHENMFWYRQDPGLGLRLIYFSYDVKMKEKGDIPEGYSVSREKKERFSLILESASTNQTSMYLCASTLGGTSGKETQYFGPGTRLLVL.

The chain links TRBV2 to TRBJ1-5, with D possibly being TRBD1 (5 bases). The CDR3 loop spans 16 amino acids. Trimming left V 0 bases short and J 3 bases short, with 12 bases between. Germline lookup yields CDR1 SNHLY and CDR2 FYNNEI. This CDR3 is CASSEAQLGPNQPQHF. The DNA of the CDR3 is TGTGCCAGCAGTGAAGCGCAACTGGGGCCCAATCAGCCCCAGCATTTT.

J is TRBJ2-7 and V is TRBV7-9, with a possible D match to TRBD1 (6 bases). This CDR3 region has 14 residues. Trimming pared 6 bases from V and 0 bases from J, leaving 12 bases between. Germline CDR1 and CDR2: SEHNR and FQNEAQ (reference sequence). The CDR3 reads CASSLIGGSYEQYF. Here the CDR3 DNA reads TGTGCCAGCAGTTTAATAGGGGGCTCCTACGAGCAGTACTTC.

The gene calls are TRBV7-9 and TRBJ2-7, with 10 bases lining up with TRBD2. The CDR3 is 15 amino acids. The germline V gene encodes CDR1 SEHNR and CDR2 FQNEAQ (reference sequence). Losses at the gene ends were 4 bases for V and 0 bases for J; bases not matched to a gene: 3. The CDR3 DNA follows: TGTGCCAGCAGCTACGGACTAGCGGACTCCTACGAGCAGTACTTC. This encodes CASSYGLADSYEQYF.